The T cell receptor (beta chain) described here comes from a study of blood T cell repertoires in COVID-19 (dated by TCRdb to 2020 to 2021). A note on the overall study: The collaborator samples originated in the United States, Italy and Spain and spanned the acute and convalescent phases of COVID-19. The repertoires were made available in a free public database intended to serve as a resource for research on the immune response to SARS-CoV-2. The sample metadata nearly always contained a de-identified subject ID, COVID-19 status, age in years and sex. The material from the prospective study consisted of cDNA or gDNA derived from T cells, B-cell-depleted T cells, or PBMCs. Subjects who had been exposed to COVID-19, were actively infected with it, or had recovered from it provided the deeply sampled blood TCRbeta repertoires that made up the dataset. The samples were drawn from two sources: the first 160 participants of the ongoing ImmuneRACE study, and 1,200 or so subjects contributed by 6 global collaborators. Where available, HLA class I and class II types were obtained from metadata supplied by the sample provider rather than from assay-based typing. Results the study describes overall, beyond this receptor: The amount of clinical and demographic metadata varied by source and participant and was provided uncurated.

Germline trimming amounts to 6 bases on V and 6 bases on J, with 12 as the count of junction bases outside the gene matches. CDR1 GTSNPN and CDR2 SVGIG are derived from the germline V gene (reference sequence). The CDR3 starts with the cysteine, ends with the phenylalanine, and has 15 residues. Only the CDR3 portion is preserved as DNA: 45 bases, with reading frame beginning at the first base. A note on this clone: Its antigen is currently not known. Base quality data are lacking; no much larger clone is found one base away.

TCRbeta CDR3 regions were amplified from genomic DNA using the immunoSEQ Assay, a bias-controlled multiplex PCR. The original pipeline was this. Within the assay, amplification of reference gene primers was used to estimate how many nucleated cells each sample contained. Sequence reads were collapsed and filtered to measure the absolute abundance of every unique TCRbeta CDR3 rearrangement. Productive Simpson clonality was computed per sample as the square root of Simpson's diversity index over productive rearrangements. TCRdb mirrors the immuneACCESS table, restricted to in-frame sequences. Some clones are absent from its copies; in checked studies, under half trace to an unresolved V gene, and the reason for the others is unknown. Clonal size and the V and J genes are those of that table, whereas D and trimming came from the DNA. The sample yields 270,000 or so clones; 70% to 90% were counted once. Of the sample, less than 15% is held by the ten largest clones.

At one collaborating source in Seattle, patients were enrolled during active infection and were followed longitudinally through the course of disease. Collaborating institutions collected whole blood in K2EDTA tubes following their own protocols. Collaborator samples were shipped for TCRbeta analysis as frozen whole blood, isolated PBMCs, or DNA extracted from either sample type. The source material was peripheral blood. The sequence is built from TRBV30 and TRBJ2-3, with 10 bases in between that match TRBD1. The source is a woman aged 30 to 39 with COVID-19, enrolled during active disease. The nucleotide sequence is TGTGCCTGTCCGGGACAGGGGTTTTTTGGGGATACGCAGTATTTT. This sequence encodes CACPGQGFFGDTQYF.